This T cell receptor (beta chain) is drawn from a study of T cell changes during pregnancy in multiple sclerosis. TCRdb's copy holds only in-frame clones and misses some; the assay was immunoSEQ multiplex PCR. The table lists some 40,000 clones, about 95% of them singletons, with about 0.39% in the top ten. This CDR3 is built from 17 residues. CDR1 SGDLS and CDR2 YYNGEE come from the germline V gene. The V and J ends lost 4 bases and 2 bases, in that order; junction bases with no gene match: 10. This sequence joins TRBV9 and TRBJ2-5; 11 bases are a match to TRBD2. The sequence came from a female donor with multiple sclerosis, enrolled in a pregnancy study. The source material was CD4+ T cells from peripheral blood mononuclear cells, sampled in the second trimester of pregnancy. CDR3 region: CASSPYGTSGTQETQYF. CDR3 sequence (DNA): TGTGCCAGCAGCCCCTACGGGACTAGCGGAACTCAAGAGACCCAGTACTTC.